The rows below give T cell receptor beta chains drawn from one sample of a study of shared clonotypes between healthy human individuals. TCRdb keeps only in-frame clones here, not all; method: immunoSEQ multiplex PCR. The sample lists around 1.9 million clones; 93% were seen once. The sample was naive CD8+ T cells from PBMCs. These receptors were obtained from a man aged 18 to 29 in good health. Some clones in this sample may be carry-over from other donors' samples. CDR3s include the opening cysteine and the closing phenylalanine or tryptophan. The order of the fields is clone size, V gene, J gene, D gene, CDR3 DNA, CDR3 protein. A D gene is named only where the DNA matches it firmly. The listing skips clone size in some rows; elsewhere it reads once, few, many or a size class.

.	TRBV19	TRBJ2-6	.	TGTGCCAGTAGTATCGGCGGAACTGGGGCCAACGTCCTGACTTTC	CASSIGGTGANVLTF
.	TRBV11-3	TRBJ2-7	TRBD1	TGTGCCAGCAGCTTAAGGAGAACCAGGGACAGTTCCAGCGAGCAGTACTTC	CASSLRRTRDSSSEQYF
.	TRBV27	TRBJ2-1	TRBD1	TGTGCCAGCAGTGGACGGACAGGTTACAATGAGCAGTTCTTC	CASSGRTGYNEQFF
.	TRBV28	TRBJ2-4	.	TGTGCCAGCAGTTTAATAAATGACAAAAACATTCAGTACTTC	CASSLINDKNIQYF
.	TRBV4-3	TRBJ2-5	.	TGCGCCAGCAGCCAAGTGCTCCAAGAGACCCAGTACTTC	CASSQVLQETQYF
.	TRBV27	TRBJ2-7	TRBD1	TGTGCCAGCGCCGCGGGACAGGTTAGCTCCTACGAGCAGTACTTC	CASAAGQVSSYEQYF
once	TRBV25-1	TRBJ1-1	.	TGTGCCAGCAGTGAATCAAGGGAGTACACTGAAGCTTTCTTT	CASSESREYTEAFF
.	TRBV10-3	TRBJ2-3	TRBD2	TGTGCCATCAGTGAGTCACTAGCGGGAGAGGCAGATACGCAGTATTTT	CAISESLAGEADTQYF
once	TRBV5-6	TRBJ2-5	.	TGTGCCAGCAGAACGATGGCAGACTGGTACCAAGAGACCCAGTACTTC	CASRTMADWYQETQYF
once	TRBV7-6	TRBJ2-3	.	TGTGCCAGCAGCTTAGCCGGGGGTCGGTACACAGATACGCAGTATTTT	CASSLAGGRYTDTQYF
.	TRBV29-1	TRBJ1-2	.	TGCAGCGTCTCAGAGGGGTCTGGCTACACCTTC	CSVSEGSGYTF
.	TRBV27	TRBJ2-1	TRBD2	TGTGCCAGCAGCCCTTCAGCGGGAGCGTTTATCAATGAGCAGTTCTTC	CASSPSAGAFINEQFF
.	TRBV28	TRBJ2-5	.	TGTGCCAGCGCCCCCGGGGGTGTGGAGACCCAGTACTTC	CASAPGGVETQYF
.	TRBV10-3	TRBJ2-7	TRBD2	TGTGCCATCAGTGGGGGGGGGACCGACTCCTACGAGCAGTACTTC	CAISGGGTDSYEQYF
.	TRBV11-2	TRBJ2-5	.	TGTGCCAGCAAGGGGTGGACAGACCAAGAGACCCAGTACTTC	CASKGWTDQETQYF
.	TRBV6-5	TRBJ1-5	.	TGTGCCAGCAGTTCCGTTGAAAGGGACCATTGGCCCCAGCATTTT	CASSSVERDHWPQHF
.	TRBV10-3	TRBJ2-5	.	TGTGCCGTGCGCCCCCCTACCCAAGAGACCCAGTACTTC	CAVRPPTQETQYF
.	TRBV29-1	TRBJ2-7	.	TGCAGCGTTATAAGGGAGTACGAGCAGTACTTC	CSVIREYEQYF
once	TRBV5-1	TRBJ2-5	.	TGCGCCAGCAGCTTGGCAATAATAGCGGACCTCCAAGAGACCCAGTACTTC	CASSLAIIADLQETQYF
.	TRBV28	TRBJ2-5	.	TGTGCCAGCAGTTTAAGAATCGGGTCGCAAGAGACCCAGTACTTC	CASSLRIGSQETQYF
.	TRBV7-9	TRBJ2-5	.	TGTGCCAGCAGCCCCCGCCCGGCCCCGAGCCAAGAGACCCAGTACTTC	CASSPRPAPSQETQYF
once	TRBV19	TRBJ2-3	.	TGTGCCAGTAGTATGGTTCCGGGCACAGATACGCAGTATTTT	CASSMVPGTDTQYF
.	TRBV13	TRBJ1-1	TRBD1	TGTGCCAGCAGCTCTTGGACAGGGGGCCCTGAAGCTTTCTTT	CASSSWTGGPEAFF
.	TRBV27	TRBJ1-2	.	TGTGCCGCGGGCCCCCCAAGCCTATTCAACTATGGCTACACCTTC	CAAGPPSLFNYGYTF
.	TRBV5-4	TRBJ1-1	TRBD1	TGTGCCAGCGGCTTTGGCAGGGGGATGAACACTGAAGCTTTCTTT	CASGFGRGMNTEAFF
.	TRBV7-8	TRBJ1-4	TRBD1	TGTGCCAGCAGCTCTCCTACGGACAGGGTTGAGGAAAAACTGTTTTTT	CASSSPTDRVEEKLFF
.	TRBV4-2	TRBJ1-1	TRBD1	TGTGCCAGCAGCCAAGTGACAGGGGGCGAAACCGACACTGAAGCTTTCTTT	CASSQVTGGETDTEAFF
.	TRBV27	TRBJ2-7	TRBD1	TGTGCCAGCGGGCGGACAGGGACCCCCCTCGAGCAGTACTTC	CASGRTGTPLEQYF
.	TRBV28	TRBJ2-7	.	TGTGCCAGCAGTTCTTCAGGGAGGTTTTTCGAGCAGTACTTC	CASSSSGRFFEQYF
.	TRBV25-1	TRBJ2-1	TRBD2	TGTGCCAGCAGAGCGGGGGGCAGAGAGCAGTTCTTC	CASRAGGREQFF
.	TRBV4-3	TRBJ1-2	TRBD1	TGCGCCAGCAGCCAGGAACCTGGGACAGGGGTCGACTATGGCTACACCTTC	CASSQEPGTGVDYGYTF
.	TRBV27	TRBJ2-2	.	TGTGCCAGCACCCCGGCCTCGAACACCGGGGAGCTGTTTTTT	CASTPASNTGELFF
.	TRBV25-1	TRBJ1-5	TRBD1	TGTGCCAGCAGTGGACAGGGGAATCAGCCCCAGCATTTT	CASSGQGNQPQHF
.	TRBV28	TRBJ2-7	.	TGTGCCAGCAGTTTGTCACCCGGACAGACGGTAACCTACGAGCAGTACTTC	CASSLSPGQTVTYEQYF
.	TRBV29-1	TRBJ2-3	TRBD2	TGCAGCGTTACCAGGACTAGCGGGAGGACAGATACGCAGTATTTT	CSVTRTSGRTDTQYF
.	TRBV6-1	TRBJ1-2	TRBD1	TGTGCCAGCAGTGCGGGACAGACTCGAAACTATGGCTACACCTTC	CASSAGQTRNYGYTF
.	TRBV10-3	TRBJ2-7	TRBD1	TGTGCCATCAGTGAGTCCCGACAGGGGACCTCCTACGAGCAGTACTTC	CAISESRQGTSYEQYF
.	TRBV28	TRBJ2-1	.	TGTGCCAGCAGTTTACTCCGCAGCGGAAACTACAATGAGCAGTTCTTC	CASSLLRSGNYNEQFF
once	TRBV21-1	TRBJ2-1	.	TGTGCCAGCAGCAAATCTTCGGCGGCTTCGATAGACAATGAGCAGTTCTTC	CASSKSSAASIDNEQFF
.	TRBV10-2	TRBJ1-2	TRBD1	TGCGCCAGCAGTGACCGGACAGGGCTAAACTATGGCTACACCTTC	CASSDRTGLNYGYTF
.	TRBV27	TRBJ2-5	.	TGTGCCAGCAGACGACTTAACGAGACCCAGTACTTC	CASRRLNETQYF
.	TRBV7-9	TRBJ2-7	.	TGTGCCGGAGGGGGAGAGCAGTACTTC	CAGGGEQYF
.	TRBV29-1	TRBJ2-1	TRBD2	TGCAGCGTTCTAGGATCTAGCGGGAGCTCCTACAATGAGCAGTTCTTC	CSVLGSSGSSYNEQFF
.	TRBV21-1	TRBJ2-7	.	TGTGCCAGCAGCAAAGTACAGAGGCGGAGGAGCTCCTACGAGCAGTACTTC	CASSKVQRRRSSYEQYF
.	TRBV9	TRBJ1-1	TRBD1	TGTGCCAGCAGCCCGGAGGGACAGACCACTGAAGCTTTCTTT	CASSPEGQTTEAFF
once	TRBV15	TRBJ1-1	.	TGTGCCACCAGCACCCGGGGAGAAACGATCACTGAAGCTTTCTTT	CATSTRGETITEAFF
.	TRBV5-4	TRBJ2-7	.	TGTGCCAGCAGCTTGGATGGAGGGAGCTCCTACGAGCAGTACTTC	CASSLDGGSSYEQYF
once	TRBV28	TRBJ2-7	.	TGTGCCAGCAGTTCCCCCCCGAAGAGCTCCTACGAGCAGTACTTC	CASSSPPKSSYEQYF
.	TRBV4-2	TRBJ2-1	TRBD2	TGTGCCAGCAGCCAAGATCCTTTAGCGGGGGCGATATACAATGAGCAGTTCTTC	CASSQDPLAGAIYNEQFF
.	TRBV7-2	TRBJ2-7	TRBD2	TGTGCCAGCAGCTTGAGCGGGACTATCCCGGTGAGGGAGCAGTACTTC	CASSLSGTIPVREQYF